A single sample gave rise to the 5 T cell receptor beta chains below, sequenced in a study of control samples from healthy donors and cancer patients. Method: immunoSEQ multiplex PCR; TCRdb's copy keeps in-frame clones and lacks some. The sample lists about 140,000 clones; about 89% were seen once. Sequenced material: blood. The receptors originated from a man aged 18 to 29 in good health.

This CDR3 reads CASSLNPYGYTF. CDR3 in DNA: TGCGCCAGCAGCTTGAACCCCTATGGCTACACCTTC. The chain has TRBV5-1 and TRBJ1-2, with D unclear. V lost 1 base and J 4 bases, leaving 5 bases between the germline ends. The CDR3 sequence is 12 residues long. The germline gives CDR1 SGHRS, CDR2 YFSETQ.

The chain employs TRBV5-4 and TRBJ2-7, with TRBD2 matching 15 bases. Germline-derived CDR1 and CDR2 are SGHNT and YYREEE (reference sequence). After removal of 4 bases from V and 0 bases from J, the junction contained 5 bases not matched to a gene. There are 17 residues in the CDR3. The CDR3 DNA reads TGTGCCAGCAGCCAGGGACTAGCGGGGGGCTCCTCCTACGAGCAGTACTTC. Protein product: CASSQGLAGGSSYEQYF.

Written as DNA, the CDR3 is TGTGCCAGCAGCCCTAGGGCGGGAGGGGCTGGTGGCTACACCTTC. Protein: CASSPRAGGAGGYTF. The chain joins TRBV11-2 to TRBJ1-2, with a weak D call TRBD1 (5 bases). Germline V gives CDR1 SGHAT, CDR2 FQNNGV. With 5 bases removed from V and 7 bases from J, the gap between germline ends came to 20 bases. There are 15 residues in the CDR3.

The CDR3 is CASRPDRGRYSPLHF. CDR3 DNA sequence: TGCGCCAGCAGACCTGACAGGGGGCGATATTCACCCCTCCACTTT. The rearrangement joins TRBV5-1 to TRBJ1-6, with 10 positions matching TRBD1. CDR1 is SGHRS and CDR2 is YFSETQ in the germline V gene. V shed 5 bases, J shed 8 bases, and the junction held 7 bases outside the gene matches. The CDR3 sequence is 15 residues long. Combining the CDR3 with reference TRBV5-1 and TRBJ1-6 gives the whole variable domain KAGVTQTPRYLIKTRGQQVTLSCSPISGHRSVSWYQQTPGQGLQFLFEYFSETQRNKGNFPGRFSGRQFSNSRSEMNVSTLELGDSALYLCASRPDRGRYSPLHFGNGTRLTVT.

This clone was counted only a few times. This chain links TRBV2 with TRBJ1-4; a possible D gene is TRBD1 (5 bases). Trimming took off 7 bases at V and 8 bases at J, with 14 bases between the two ends. CDR3 size: 13 residues. Germline CDR1 is SNHLY and CDR2 is FYNNEI. CDR3 residues: CASNRQSREKLFF. In DNA, the CDR3 is TGTGCCAGCAACCGACAGAGCCGAGAAAAACTGTTTTTT. The complete variable domain, with remaining parts taken from reference TRBV2 and TRBJ1-4, reads EPEVTQTPSHQVTQMGQEVILRCVPISNHLYFYWYRQILGQKVEFLVSFYNNEISEKSEIFDDQFSVERPDGSNFTLKIRSTKLEDSAMYFCASNRQSREKLFFGSGTQLSVL.